The T cell receptor beta chain under discussion was sequenced for a study of vaccination and CD4 T cells after COVID-19 (dated by TCRdb to 2022 to 2024). Looking at the study overall: Convalescent patients had a positive SARS-CoV-2 result on nasal swab PCR, and of these patients, several had mild disease and one had severe disease. The convalescent cohort included six males and four females, with two Hispanic individuals, seven Caucasians, two Asians and one multiracial person. Each participant got two doses of either the Pfizer-BioNTech BNT162b2 vaccine (n=8) or the Moderna mRNA-1273 vaccine (n=2). Post-COVID blood samples were collected from convalescent patients a median of around 100 days after diagnosis, with a range of roughly 30 to 161 days. Post-vaccine blood samples were obtained a median of about 70 days after the second vaccine dose, with a range of 14 to 241 days. In some eleven COVID-19 convalescent patients and several infection-naive healthy vaccine recipients, researchers compared the spike-specific CD4+ TCR repertoire from before mRNA vaccination with the repertoire from after. In control cultures, a CEFX viral epitope pool was used as positive control, an HIV-1 Nef peptide pool was used as negative control, or no peptide was added. Culture stimuli were overlapping spike peptide pools from SARS-CoV-2 and from the common cold coronaviruses HCoV-NL63, HCoV-OC43 and HCoV-229E. On the study overall, not on this receptor specifically: Of the vaccine-specific clones found in convalescent patients, nearly all (304 of 307) were mono-reactive for SARS-CoV-2 spike instead of being cross-reactive with common cold coronaviruses. In convalescent patients, a median roughly 88% of post-vaccine SARS-CoV-2-reactive clones were detected only after vaccination, suggesting vaccine-specific priming. The median count of SARS-CoV-2-reactive clonotypes went up from around 21 after infection to some 38 after vaccination, although the change was not significant. Relatively few convalescent patients were included in the study, and early timepoints after natural infection were not analyzed.

Details on this clonotype: Its antigen is unknown. No much larger clone is present one base from it, and per-base qualities are unavailable.

The library was built by means of PCR. At the Johns Hopkins FTIC core, DNA from the cultured CD4+ T cells underwent TCR sequencing with the Oncomine TCR Beta short-read assay. The QIAamp micro DNA kit was used to extract genomic DNA from the cultured CD4+ T cells. The Oncomine TCR Beta libraries from cultured CD4+ T cells were pooled using unique dual indexes and then sequenced on an Illumina iSeq 100. Processing in the source paper ran as follows. Non-productive sequences were removed, and CDR3s that did not start with C, did not end with F or W, or were shorter than 7 amino acids were discarded. Antigen-specific clonotypes were identified with the MANAFEST web application by comparing peptide-stimulated wells with reference and other culture wells. An FDR below 0.05, an odds ratio above 5, and a productive frequency above 0.1% in at least two of three replicate wells were required for clones to be considered positive. A clonotype was classed as cross-reactive if the clonotype showed significant expansion both in SARS-CoV-2 spike wells and in at least one common cold coronavirus spike condition. CDR3 homology was assessed with Levenshtein distances (stringdist) and unrooted phylogenetic trees (ape) in R version 3.6.1. Clones were called with MiXCR by TCRdb after fastp trimmed the public reads at Q25, and only in-frame beta chains were retained. Rows matching on CDR3 protein sequence are summarized as one entry with the most common DNA and genes. The V and J calls, along with clone size, are taken from TCRdb and not from the paper's own processing. This sample is represented by about 15,000 distinct CDR3 sequences; 30% of them were singletons. Roughly 15% of the sample goes to the ten largest clones.

In the paper's terms, the treatment or condition label means: approximately 9-day PBMC culture with coronavirus spike peptide pools or control peptides (ViraFEST assay). The ViraFEST assay was used in the study, in which antigen-specific T cells were expanded with peptide pools and expanded clonotypes were subsequently identified by TCR sequencing. The convalescent patients' positive SARS-CoV-2 PCR tests were from March to December 2020, which was before the Alpha, Beta and Delta variants emerged in the United States. Each well held approximately 2 million PBMCs cultured in IMDM containing approximately 5% human AB serum and 10 IU/ml IL-2, with about 9.4 ug/ml peptide pools added. On days 3 and 7, half of the culture medium was replaced with fresh IL-2-containing medium. After 10 to 11 days of culture, CD4+ T cells were isolated by negative selection with the EasySep CD4+ T cell isolation kit. Ficoll-Paque Plus gradient centrifugation was used to isolate PBMCs from whole blood, and the isolated PBMCs were then either used fresh or cryopreserved at -140C. Each culture condition was generally run in triplicate wells.

The junction carries 16 bases between V and J, which are trimmed by 5 bases and 8 bases respectively. CDR1 and CDR2 are drawn from the germline V gene (reference sequence): LNHDA, SQIVND. From the cysteine up to the phenylalanine, the CDR3 has a length of 14 residues. Kept here is only the CDR3 DNA, which spans 42 bases and is read in frame from base 1. The chain is encoded by TRBV19 joined to TRBJ2-4; a tentative D match to TRBD2 spans 6 bases. The sample comprised cultured CD4+ T cells from blood. The receptor comes from a human donor with COVID-19. The DNA sequence follows: TGTGCCAGTAGTGGAGGGCGGAGCCGGGACATTCAGTACTTC. Its protein product is CASSGGRSRDIQYF.